This T cell receptor (beta chain) was found in a study of blood T cell repertoires in COVID-19. Study-level information: Both acute and convalescent COVID-19 samples were obtained from the United States, Italy and Spain. The analysed material was cDNA or gDNA that came from T cells, B-cell-depleted T cells, or PBMCs.

This clone was counted between two and nine times. The protocol was immunoSEQ multiplex PCR, while the TCRdb copy is restricted to in-frame clones and leaves out a portion. The sample consists of about 250,000 clones, roughly 84% of them appearing once. Germline V gives CDR1 LGHDT, CDR2 YNNKEL (reference sequence). The CDR3 totals 19 residues. After removal of 3 bases from V and 1 base from J, the junction contained 13 bases not matched to a gene. The rearrangement links TRBV3-1 (or the pseudogene TRBV3-2) to TRBJ2-1, with 9 bases that match TRBD2. The sequence derives from a man aged 50 to 60 with active or convalescent COVID-19. Sequencing was performed on peripheral blood. CDR3 in amino acids: CASSHDGGGGARSYNEQFF. The CDR3, as DNA: TGTGCCAGCAGCCACGATGGGGGCGGGGGGGCCAGGTCCTACAATGAGCAGTTCTTC.